The present T cell receptor beta chain was sequenced within a study of cytomegalovirus exposure and HLA in healthy donors. The study ran its PCR with 60 Vbeta and 13 Jbeta primers. Produced via immunoSEQ multiplex PCR; TCRdb's table is partial and in-frame only. The sample includes under 200,000 clones. About this clone itself: This CDR3 is missing its conserved last phenylalanine or tryptophan, likely due to a read error.

The length of the CDR3 is 16 residues. Germline V gene sequence: CDR1 SGHDT, CDR2 YYEEEE. Trimming removed 2 bases from V and 7 bases from J; junction bases left unmatched: 6. Material: PBMCs. The J gene is TRBJ2-2, the V gene TRBV5-6, with TRBD1 matching 12 bases. This receptor was taken from a woman aged 18-30 years in good health and CMV-seropositive. The CDR3 DNA sequence: TGTGCCAGCAGCTTAGGGGACAGGGGGCGTAACGGGGAGCTGTTTCTT. This encodes CASSLGDRGRNGELFL.